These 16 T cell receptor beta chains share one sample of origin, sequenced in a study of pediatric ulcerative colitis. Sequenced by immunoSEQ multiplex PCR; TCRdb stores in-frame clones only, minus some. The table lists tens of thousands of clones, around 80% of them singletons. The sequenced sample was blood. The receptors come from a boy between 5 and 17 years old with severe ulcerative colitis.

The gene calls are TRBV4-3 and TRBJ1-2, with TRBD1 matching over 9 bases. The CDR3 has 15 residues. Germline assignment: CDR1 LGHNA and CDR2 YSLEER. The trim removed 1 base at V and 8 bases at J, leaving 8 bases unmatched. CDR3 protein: CASSQGTGAWVGYTF. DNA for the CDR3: TGCGCCAGCAGCCAAGGGACAGGGGCCTGGGTCGGCTACACCTTC.

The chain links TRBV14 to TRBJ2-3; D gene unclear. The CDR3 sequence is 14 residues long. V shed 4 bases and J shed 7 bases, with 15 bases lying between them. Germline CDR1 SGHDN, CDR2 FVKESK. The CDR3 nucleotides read TGTGCCAGCAGCCGTGCTACTCGGTCCAATACGCAGTATTTT. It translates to CASSRATRSNTQYF. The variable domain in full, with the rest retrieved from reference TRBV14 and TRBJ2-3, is EAGVTQFPSHSVIEKGQTVTLRCDPISGHDNLYWYRRVMGKEIKFLLHFVKESKQDESGMPNNRFLAERTGGTYSTLKVQPAELEDSGVYFCASSRATRSNTQYFGPGTRLTVL.

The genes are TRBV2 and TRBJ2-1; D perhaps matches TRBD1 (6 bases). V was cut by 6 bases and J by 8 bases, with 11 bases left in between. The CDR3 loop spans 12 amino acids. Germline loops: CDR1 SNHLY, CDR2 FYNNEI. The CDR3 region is CASRTRTDEQFF. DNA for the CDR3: TGTGCCAGCAGAACCCGGACAGATGAGCAGTTCTTC.

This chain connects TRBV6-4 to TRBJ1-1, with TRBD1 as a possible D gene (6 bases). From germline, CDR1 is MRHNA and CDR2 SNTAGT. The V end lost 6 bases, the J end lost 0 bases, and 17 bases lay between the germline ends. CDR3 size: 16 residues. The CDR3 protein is CASRRDTGGLNTEAFF. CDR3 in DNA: TGTGCCAGCAGGCGGGACACTGGGGGTTTGAACACTGAAGCTTTCTTT.

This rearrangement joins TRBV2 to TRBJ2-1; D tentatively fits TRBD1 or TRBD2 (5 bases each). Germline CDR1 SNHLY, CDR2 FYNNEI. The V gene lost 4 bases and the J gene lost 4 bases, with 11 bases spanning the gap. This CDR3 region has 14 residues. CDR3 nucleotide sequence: TGTGCCAGCAGTGGGCCAGGGAGTTACAATGAGCAGTTCTTC. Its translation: CASSGPGSYNEQFF.

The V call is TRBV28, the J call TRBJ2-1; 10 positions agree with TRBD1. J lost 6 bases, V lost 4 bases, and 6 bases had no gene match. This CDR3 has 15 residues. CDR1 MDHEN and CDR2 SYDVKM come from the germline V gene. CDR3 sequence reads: CASSWGQGRVNEQFF. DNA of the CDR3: TGTGCCAGCAGTTGGGGACAGGGGAGGGTCAATGAGCAGTTCTTC.

The CDR3 DNA reads TGTGCCAGCAGCTTAGCGGGGGGGAGAGAGCAGTTCTTC. Translation: CASSLAGGREQFF. The V gene is TRBV7-6, the J gene TRBJ2-1; 7 bases match TRBD2. The CDR3 is 13 residues long. After removal of 0 bases from V and 10 bases from J, the junction contained 3 bases not matched to a gene. Per germline, CDR1 SGHVS and CDR2 FNYEAQ.

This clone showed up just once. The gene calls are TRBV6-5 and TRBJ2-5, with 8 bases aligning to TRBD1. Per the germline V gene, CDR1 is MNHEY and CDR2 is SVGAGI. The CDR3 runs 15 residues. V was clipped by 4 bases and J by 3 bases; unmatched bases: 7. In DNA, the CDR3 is TGTGCCAGCAGTTGGGCTGGACAGGGAAAAGAGACCCAGTACTTC. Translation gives CASSWAGQGKETQYF.

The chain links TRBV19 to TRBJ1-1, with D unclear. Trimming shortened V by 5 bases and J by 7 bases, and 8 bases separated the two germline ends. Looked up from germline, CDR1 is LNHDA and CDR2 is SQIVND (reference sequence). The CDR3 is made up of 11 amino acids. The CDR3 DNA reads TGTGCCAGTAGTGCGCGGGTTGAAGCTTTCTTT. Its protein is CASSARVEAFF. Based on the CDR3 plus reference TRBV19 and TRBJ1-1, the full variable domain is DGGITQSPKYLFRKEGQNVTLSCEQNLNHDAMYWYRQDPGQGLRLIYYSQIVNDFQKGDIAEGYSVSREKKESFPLTVTSAQKNPTAFYLCASSARVEAFFGQGTRLTVV.

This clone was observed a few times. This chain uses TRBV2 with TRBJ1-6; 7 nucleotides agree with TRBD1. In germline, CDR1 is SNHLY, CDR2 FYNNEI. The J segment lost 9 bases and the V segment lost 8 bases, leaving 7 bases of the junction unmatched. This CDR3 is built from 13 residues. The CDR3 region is CASERQGSSPLHF. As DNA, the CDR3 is TGTGCCAGCGAACGACAGGGAAGTTCACCCCTCCACTTT.

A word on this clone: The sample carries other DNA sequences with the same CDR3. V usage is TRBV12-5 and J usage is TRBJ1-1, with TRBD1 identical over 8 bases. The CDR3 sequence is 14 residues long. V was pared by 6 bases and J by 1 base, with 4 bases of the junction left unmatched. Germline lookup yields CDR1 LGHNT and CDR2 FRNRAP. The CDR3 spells CASGRTGPNTEAFF. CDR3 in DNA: TGTGCTAGTGGGAGGACAGGGCCGAACACTGAAGCTTTCTTT.

CDR3 coding DNA: TGTGCCAGCAGCTTACGTCAGAAAACCCAGTACTTC. It translates to CASSLRQKTQYF. This chain joins TRBV7-9 and TRBJ2-5, with D unclear. This CDR3 spans 12 amino acids. Trimming shortened V by 2 bases and J by 8 bases, and 9 bases separated the two germline ends. The germline V gene has CDR1 SEHNR and CDR2 FQNEAQ (reference sequence).

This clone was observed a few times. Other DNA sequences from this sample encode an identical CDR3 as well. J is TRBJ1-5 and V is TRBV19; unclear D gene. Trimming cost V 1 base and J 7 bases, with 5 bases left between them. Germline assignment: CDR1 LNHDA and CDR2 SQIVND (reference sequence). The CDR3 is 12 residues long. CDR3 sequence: CASSIGVQPQHF. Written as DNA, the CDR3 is TGTGCCAGTAGTATAGGAGTACAGCCCCAGCATTTT.

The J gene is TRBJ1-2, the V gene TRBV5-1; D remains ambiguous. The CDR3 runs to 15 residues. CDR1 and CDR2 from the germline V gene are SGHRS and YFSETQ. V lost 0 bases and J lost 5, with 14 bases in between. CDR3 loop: CASSLDASKTYGYTF. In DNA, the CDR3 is TGCGCCAGCAGCTTGGACGCCAGCAAAACTTATGGCTACACCTTC.

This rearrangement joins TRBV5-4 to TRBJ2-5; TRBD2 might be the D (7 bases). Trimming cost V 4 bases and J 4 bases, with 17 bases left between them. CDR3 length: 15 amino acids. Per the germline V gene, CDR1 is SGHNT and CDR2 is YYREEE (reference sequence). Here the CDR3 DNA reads TGTGCCAGCAGCGCGGAGGGGGGGGGAGGAGAGACCCAGTACTTC. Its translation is CASSAEGGGGETQYF.

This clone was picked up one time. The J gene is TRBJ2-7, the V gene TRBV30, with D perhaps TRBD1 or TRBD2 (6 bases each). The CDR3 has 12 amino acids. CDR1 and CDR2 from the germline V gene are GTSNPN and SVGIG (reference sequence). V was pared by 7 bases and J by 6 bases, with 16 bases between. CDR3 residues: CAYSRGDGEQYF. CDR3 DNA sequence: TGTGCCTACTCAAGGGGGGACGGCGAGCAGTACTTC.